Below are 21 T cell receptor beta chains sequenced from a single sample in a study of OX40 agonist ivuxolimab in advanced cancers. Generated by immunoSEQ multiplex PCR, the TCRdb table keeps only in-frame clones and is missing some. In the table there are some 94,000 clones, more than 75% of which are singletons. The sequencing here drew on CD4+ or CD8+ T cells sorted from blood, taken in a trial of the OX40 agonist ivuxolimab. These TCRs come from an adult with an advanced solid tumor such as melanoma, head and neck, liver or kidney cancer.

This chain links TRBV21-1 with TRBJ1-6. TRBV21-1 is noted as a pseudogene. This CDR3 is built from 15 residues. CDR3 loop: CASSKGTGEGSPLHF. CDR3 in DNA: TGTGCCAGCAGCAAAGGGACGGGGGAAGGCTCACCCCTCCACTTT.

The chain is built from TRBV7-2 and TRBJ1-1; D unresolved. This CDR3 has 13 amino acids. CDR1 is SGHTA, CDR2 FQGNSA, per germline. Trimming shortened V by 2 bases and J by 9 bases, and 13 bases separated the two germline ends. CDR3 coding DNA: TGTGCCAGCAGCTTACAGGTTCGACGTAAAGCTTTCTTT. This translates into CASSLQVRRKAFF. Drawing the rest from reference TRBV7-2 and TRBJ1-1, the complete variable domain is GAGVSQSPSNKVTEKGKDVELRCDPISGHTALYWYRQSLGQGLEFLIYFQGNSAPDKSGLPSDRFSAERTGGSVSTLTIQRTQQEDSAVYLCASSLQVRRKAFFGQGTRLTVV.

With respect to this clone: The same CDR3 arises from other DNA sequences in this sample as well. The chain links TRBV19 to TRBJ2-5; either TRBD1 or TRBD2 may fit D (5 bases each). The germline CDR1 and CDR2 sequences are LNHDA and SQIVND (reference sequence). V was shortened by 3 bases and J by 4 bases, with 9 bases between the two germline ends. The CDR3 extends over 13 amino acids. The CDR3 DNA sequence: TGTGCCAGTAGTATCCAGGGACGAGAGACCCAGTACTTC. It translates to CASSIQGRETQYF.

This clone was recorded only once. The chain is built from TRBV30 and TRBJ2-5, with 10 bases fitting TRBD2. This CDR3 contains 14 residues. With V trimmed by 0 bases and J by 6 bases, 4 bases remained unmatched. From germline, CDR1 is GTSNPN and CDR2 SVGIG (reference sequence). The CDR3 protein is CAWSVRAGGKTQYF. Here the CDR3 DNA reads TGTGCCTGGAGTGTACGAGCGGGAGGGAAGACCCAGTACTTC.

The chain links TRBV9 to TRBJ2-2; 10 nucleotides match TRBD1. CDR1 SGDLS and CDR2 YYNGEE come from the germline V gene. This CDR3 region has 15 residues. With V trimmed by 4 bases and J by 6 bases, 6 bases remained unmatched. The CDR3 here is CASSPGDRGPGELFF. The CDR3, as DNA: TGTGCCAGCAGCCCGGGGGACAGGGGACCCGGGGAGCTGTTTTTT.

The chain links TRBV6-5 to TRBJ1-2; D call uncertain. Trimming took 4 bases from V and 1 from J, leaving 7 bases between them. Germline CDR1 is MNHEY and CDR2 is SVGAGI. This CDR3 comprises 13 residues. CDR3 loop: CASSFIGNYGYTF. The DNA for the CDR3 is TGTGCCAGCAGTTTCATTGGTAACTATGGCTACACCTTC.

The chain couples TRBV10-3 to TRBJ1-4, with unresolved D. The germline V and J ends were trimmed by 3 bases and 3 bases, with 5 bases remaining between them. The germline V gene has CDR1 ENHRY and CDR2 SYGVKD. The CDR3 sequence is 13 residues long. CDR3 DNA sequence: TGTGCCATCAGTGAAATCGCTAATGAAAAACTGTTTTTT. Encoded protein: CAISEIANEKLFF.

This clone was seen a single time. This chain connects TRBV7-9 to TRBJ1-1; 10 nucleotides align to TRBD1. Trimming cost V 5 bases and J 7 bases; bases outside gene matches: 1. There are 12 residues in the CDR3. CDR1 and CDR2 from the germline V gene are SEHNR and FQNEAQ (reference sequence). The CDR3 DNA sequence: TGTGCCAGCAGCAGGACAGGGGGTGAAGCTTTCTTT. Translated, it gives CASSRTGGEAFF. The whole variable domain, remainder taken from reference TRBV7-9 and TRBJ1-1, is DTGVSQNPRHKITKRGQNVTFRCDPISEHNRLYWYRQTLGQGPEFLTYFQNEAQLEKSRLLSDRFSAERPKGSFSTLEIQRTEQGDSAMYLCASSRTGGEAFFGQGTRLTVV.

The chain has TRBV9 and TRBJ1-2, with 7 bases lining up with TRBD1. The germline gives CDR1 SGDLS, CDR2 YYNGEE. The V gene end was trimmed by 0 bases and the J gene end by 5 bases; junction bases not matched to a gene: 4. This CDR3 contains 14 residues. CDR3: CASSVAPTGYGYTF. For the CDR3, the DNA is TGTGCCAGCAGCGTAGCCCCGACAGGGTATGGCTACACCTTC.

The chain employs TRBV13 and TRBJ2-3, with 7 bases aligning to TRBD2. Trimming cost V 5 bases and J 3 bases; bases outside gene matches: 11. The CDR3 contains 16 residues. CDR1 and CDR2 from the germline V gene are PRHDT and FYEKMQ (reference sequence). CDR3 region: CASSPRLASITDTQYF. In nucleotides, the CDR3 is TGTGCCAGCAGCCCAAGACTAGCCTCTATTACAGATACGCAGTATTTT.

The rearrangement links TRBV6-5 to TRBJ1-1; tentative D call: TRBD1 (6 bases). The CDR3 extends over 12 amino acids. Germline lookup yields CDR1 MNHEY and CDR2 SVGAGI. V was shortened by 10 bases and J by 5 bases, with 14 bases between the two germline ends. The CDR3 spells CATVRGATEAFF. The CDR3 bases are TGTGCCACCGTACGGGGGGCGACTGAAGCTTTCTTT.

V usage is TRBV19 and J usage is TRBJ2-3; tentative D call: TRBD1 (6 bases). CDR3 length equals 15 residues. Germline CDR1 LNHDA, CDR2 SQIVND (reference sequence). The V and J ends lost 3 bases and 4 bases respectively, with 14 bases between them. The CDR3 loop reads CASSIPGRGADTQYF. The CDR3, as DNA: TGTGCCAGTAGTATCCCAGGCAGGGGAGCAGATACGCAGTATTTT.

V and J are TRBV4-2 and TRBJ1-5, with 7 bases fitting TRBD1. With V trimmed by 0 bases and J by 7 bases, 3 bases remained unmatched. There are 14 residues in the CDR3. The germline V gene has CDR1 LGHNA and CDR2 YNFKEQ. DNA of the CDR3: TGTGCCAGCAGCCAAGACAGGGGGAGACAGCCCCAGCATTTT. This encodes CASSQDRGRQPQHF.

For this clone: Distinct nucleotide sequences in the sample also encode this CDR3. V is TRBV15 and J is TRBJ2-7; D might be TRBD1 (6 bases). V lost 0 bases to trimming and J lost 3 bases, with 6 bases between them. CDR3 length: 13 amino acids. Germline V gene lookup returns CDR1 LNHNV and CDR2 YYDKDF (reference sequence). CDR3 DNA: TGTGCCACCAGCAGAGACAGGGGCTACGAGCAGTACTTC. Residues: CATSRDRGYEQYF.

The genes are TRBV4-2 and TRBJ2-7; D is unclear. The CDR3 covers 13 residues. Germline V gene data show CDR1 as LGHNA and CDR2 as YNFKEQ. Trimming removed 2 bases at V and 7 bases at J, with 12 bases between. CDR3 region: CASSQNTASEQYF. As DNA, the CDR3 is TGTGCCAGCAGCCAAAATACAGCCTCGGAGCAGTACTTC.

The CDR3 spells CASLLGGRPWYEQYF. DNA for the CDR3: TGTGCCAGCCTCCTAGGCGGGCGACCATGGTACGAGCAGTACTTC. V is TRBV28 and J is TRBJ2-7; perhaps TRBD2 as D (5 bases). Germline CDR1 and CDR2: MDHEN and SYDVKM. CDR3 size: 15 residues. Trimming removed 8 bases at V and 4 bases at J, with 21 bases between.

The chain has TRBV28 and TRBJ1-1; D possibly corresponds to TRBD1 (6 bases). V lost 5 bases, J lost 8 bases, and 21 bases lay in between. The CDR3 consists of 15 residues. The germline V gene has CDR1 MDHEN and CDR2 SYDVKM. CDR3 nucleotide sequence: TGTGCCAGCAGTCGGTCCAGAGGGGGTTGGGGCGAAGCTTTCTTT. Translating gives CASSRSRGGWGEAFF.

V usage is TRBV7-9 and J usage is TRBJ2-5; D unclear. CDR3 length: 15 amino acids. The V gene's germline CDR1 is SEHNR and CDR2 FQNEAQ (reference sequence). V was pared by 3 bases and J by 7 bases, with 18 bases between. CDR3 DNA sequence: TGTGCCAGCAGCTTCTCCGAGGCCGCACCGGGGACCCAGTACTTC. It encodes CASSFSEAAPGTQYF.

The chain recombines TRBV6-6 with TRBJ1-4; no clear D gene. The CDR3 extends over 14 amino acids. The germline CDR1 and CDR2 sequences are MNHNY and SVGAGI (reference sequence). Between the trimmed V and J ends, which lost 0 bases and 7 bases, there was a span of 9 bases. The CDR3 region is CASSYSQGREKLFF. In DNA, the CDR3 is TGTGCCAGCAGTTACTCACAAGGTCGTGAAAAACTGTTTTTT.

Of note for this clone: Given a much more abundant clone one base away, this may be a read error. Other DNA sequences in this specimen translate into the identical CDR3. The V and J genes are TRBV4-2 and TRBJ2-3, with D perhaps matching TRBD1 or TRBD2 (5 bases each). V was cut by 1 base and J by 5 bases, with 10 bases left in between. Germline-derived CDR1 and CDR2 are LGHNA and YNFKEQ. There are 14 residues in the CDR3. CDR3 amino acids: CASSQGGREDTQYF. The CDR3 DNA follows: TGTGCCAGCAGCCAAGGGGGGAGAGAAGATACGCAGTATTTT.

The chain combines TRBV9 with TRBJ2-2, with D uncertain. Germline values: CDR1 SGDLS, CDR2 YYNGEE. V shed 5 bases and J shed 4 bases, with 9 bases lying between them. The CDR3 has 13 amino acids. The CDR3 nucleotides read TGTGCCAGCAGAGTCGGTCCCACCGGGGAGCTGTTTTTT. Translation gives CASRVGPTGELFF.